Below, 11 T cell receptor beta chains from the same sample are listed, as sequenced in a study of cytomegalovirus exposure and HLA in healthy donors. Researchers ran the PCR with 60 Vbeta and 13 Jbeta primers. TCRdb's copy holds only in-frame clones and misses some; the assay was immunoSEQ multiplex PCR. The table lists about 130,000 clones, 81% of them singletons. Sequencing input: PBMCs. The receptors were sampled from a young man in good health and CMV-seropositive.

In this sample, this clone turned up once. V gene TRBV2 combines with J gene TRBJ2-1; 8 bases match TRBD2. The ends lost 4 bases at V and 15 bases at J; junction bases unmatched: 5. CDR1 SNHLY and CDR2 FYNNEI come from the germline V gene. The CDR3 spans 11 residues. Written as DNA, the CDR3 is TGTGCCAGCAGTGTAAGCGGGAGACGGTTCTTC. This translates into CASSVSGRRFF.

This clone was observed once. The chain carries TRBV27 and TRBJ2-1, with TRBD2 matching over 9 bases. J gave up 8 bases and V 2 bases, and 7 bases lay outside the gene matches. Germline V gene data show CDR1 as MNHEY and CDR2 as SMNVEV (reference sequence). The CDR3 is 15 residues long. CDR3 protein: CASSLEREAVYEQFF. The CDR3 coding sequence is TGTGCCAGCAGTTTAGAGCGGGAGGCGGTATATGAGCAGTTCTTC.

The CDR3 loop is CASSQDIGGSTDTQYF. The CDR3 bases are TGTGCCAGCAGCCAAGATATTGGGGGGAGCACAGATACGCAGTATTTT. V is TRBV14 and J is TRBJ2-3; D may be TRBD2 (6 bases). CDR1 SGHDN and CDR2 FVKESK come from the germline V gene. V gave up 0 bases and J gave up 0 bases, with 10 bases separating them. This CDR3 region has 16 residues.

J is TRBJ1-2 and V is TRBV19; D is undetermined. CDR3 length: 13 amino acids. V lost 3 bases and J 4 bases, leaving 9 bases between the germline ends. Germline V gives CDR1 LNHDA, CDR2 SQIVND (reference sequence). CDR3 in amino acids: CASSITRPYGYTF. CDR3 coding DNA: TGTGCCAGTAGTATTACCAGGCCCTATGGCTACACCTTC.

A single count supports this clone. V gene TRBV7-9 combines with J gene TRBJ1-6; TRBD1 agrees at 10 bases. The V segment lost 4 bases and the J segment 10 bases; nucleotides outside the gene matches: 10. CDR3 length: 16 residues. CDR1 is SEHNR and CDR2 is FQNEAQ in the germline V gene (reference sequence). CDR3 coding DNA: TGTGCCAGCAGCTCAAAACACGGGACAGGGGAATCACCCCTCCACTTT. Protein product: CASSSKHGTGESPLHF. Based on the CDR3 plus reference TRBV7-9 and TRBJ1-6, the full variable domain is DTGVSQNPRHKITKRGQNVTFRCDPISEHNRLYWYRQTLGQGPEFLTYFQNEAQLEKSRLLSDRFSAERPKGSFSTLEIQRTEQGDSAMYLCASSSKHGTGESPLHFGNGTRLTVT.

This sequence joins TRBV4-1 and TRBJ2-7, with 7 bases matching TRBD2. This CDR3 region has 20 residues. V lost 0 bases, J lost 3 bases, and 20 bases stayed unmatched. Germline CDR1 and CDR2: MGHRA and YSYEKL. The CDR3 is CASSQEPGSGPRASLYEQYF. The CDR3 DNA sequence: TGCGCCAGCAGCCAAGAACCGGGTAGCGGGCCCCGAGCCTCTCTCTACGAGCAGTACTTC.

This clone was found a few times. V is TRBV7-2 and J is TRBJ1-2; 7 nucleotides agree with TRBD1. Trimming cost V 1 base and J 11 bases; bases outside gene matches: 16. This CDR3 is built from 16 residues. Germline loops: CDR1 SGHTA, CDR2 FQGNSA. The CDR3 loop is CASSLGVDRATLGYTF. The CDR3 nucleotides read TGTGCCAGCAGCTTAGGAGTAGACAGGGCAACGCTCGGGTACACCTTC.

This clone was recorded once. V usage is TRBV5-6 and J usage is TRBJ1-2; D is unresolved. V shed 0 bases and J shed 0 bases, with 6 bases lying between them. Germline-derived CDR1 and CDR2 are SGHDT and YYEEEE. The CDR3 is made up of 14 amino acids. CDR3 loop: CASSLGIANYGYTF. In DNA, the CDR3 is TGTGCCAGCAGCTTGGGTATAGCTAACTATGGCTACACCTTC.

CDR3 DNA: TGTGCCAGCAGTGATACCGGGACAGGGGGCATTCTTTTCTTT. Translation gives CASSDTGTGGILFF. The V call is TRBV6-1, the J call TRBJ1-1, with TRBD1 identical over 12 bases. The CDR3 length is 14 residues. The V and J ends lost 3 bases and 13 bases, in that order; junction bases with no gene match: 9. Looked up from germline, CDR1 is MNHNS and CDR2 is SASEGT.

CDR3 in DNA: TGTGCCAGCAGTCGTGGACTTGACACTGAAGCTTTCTTT. Its translation: CASSRGLDTEAFF. The rearrangement links TRBV5-4 to TRBJ1-1; D remains ambiguous. This CDR3 has 13 residues. Germline CDR1 SGHNT, CDR2 YYREEE (reference sequence). V was clipped by 5 bases and J by 3 bases, with 11 bases between them.

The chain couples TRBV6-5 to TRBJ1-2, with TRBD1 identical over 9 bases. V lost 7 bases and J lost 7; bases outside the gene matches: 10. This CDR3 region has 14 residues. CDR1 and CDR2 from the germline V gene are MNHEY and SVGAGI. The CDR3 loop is CASTRTGTGSGYTF. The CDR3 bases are TGTGCCAGCACTAGGACAGGGACAGGGTCTGGCTACACCTTC.